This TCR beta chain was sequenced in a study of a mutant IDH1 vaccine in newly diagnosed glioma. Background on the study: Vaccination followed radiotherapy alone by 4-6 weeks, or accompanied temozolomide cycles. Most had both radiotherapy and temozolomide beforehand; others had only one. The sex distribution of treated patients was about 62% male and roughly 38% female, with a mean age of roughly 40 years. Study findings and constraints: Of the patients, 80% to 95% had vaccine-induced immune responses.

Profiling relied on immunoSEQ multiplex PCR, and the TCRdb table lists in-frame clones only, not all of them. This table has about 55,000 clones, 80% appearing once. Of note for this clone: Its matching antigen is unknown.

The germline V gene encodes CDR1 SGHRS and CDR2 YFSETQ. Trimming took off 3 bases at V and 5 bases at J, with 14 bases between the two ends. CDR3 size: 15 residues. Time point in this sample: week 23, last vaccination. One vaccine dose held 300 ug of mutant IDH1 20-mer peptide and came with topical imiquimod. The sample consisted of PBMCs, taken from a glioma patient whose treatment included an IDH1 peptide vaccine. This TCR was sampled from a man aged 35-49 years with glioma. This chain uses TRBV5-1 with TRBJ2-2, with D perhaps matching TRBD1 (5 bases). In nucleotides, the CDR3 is TGCGCCAGCAGCTCGCGCCCCAAGGGGACCGGGGAGCTGTTTTTT. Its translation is CASSSRPKGTGELFF.